The 27 T cell receptor beta chains given below trace back to one sample, sequenced in a study of CXCR3-negative and CXCR3-positive naive CD8 T cells. The study, taken as a whole, reports: TRB CDR3 hydrophobicity was greater in CXCR3-positive naive cells than in CXCR3-negative naive cells.

These receptors have no identified antigens. Libraries of TRB cDNA were made by 5' RACE and carried UMIs. Using the 5' RACE reads, TCRdb records one entry per CDR3 protein without DNA. This listing includes roughly 59,000 distinct CDR3 sequences. The sample was naive CXCR3+ CD8+ T cells from blood. Subset reported: CD45RO-CCR7+CD27+CD95- naive CD8+ T cells expressing CXCR3 (TNR3+). All receptors come from a human donor in good health. Some clones in this sample may be carry-over from other donors' samples.

The V gene is TRBV7-9, the J gene TRBJ2-1. This CDR3 contains 16 residues. CDR1 and CDR2 (germline): SEHNR, FQNEAQ (reference sequence). CDR3 sequence reads: CASRFRWGTANNEQFF.

The chain couples TRBV10-3 to TRBJ2-3; the TRBD2 assignment by TCRdb is unverifiable without DNA. Germline values: CDR1 ENHRY, CDR2 SYGVKD. This CDR3 has 15 residues. CDR3 loop: CAISESGTSTDTQYF.

The rearrangement links TRBV29-1 to TRBJ1-5; TCRdb names TRBD1, which stays unverified in the absence of DNA. This CDR3 has 13 amino acids. The germline CDR1 and CDR2 sequences are SQVTM and ANQGSEA. CDR3 region: CSVLGQGDQPQHF.

This chain uses TRBV4-2 with TRBJ2-3. Germline values: CDR1 LGHNA, CDR2 YNFKEQ. This CDR3 is built from 17 residues. The CDR3 sequence is CASSQGPWGLGTDTQYF.

The rearrangement joins TRBV7-9 to TRBJ2-7. The germline V gene has CDR1 SEHNR and CDR2 FQNEAQ (reference sequence). The CDR3 has 11 amino acids. This CDR3 reads CASSTTYEQYF.

V gene TRBV7-9 combines with J gene TRBJ2-7. Germline loops: CDR1 SEHNR, CDR2 FQNEAQ (reference sequence). This CDR3 region has 15 residues. The CDR3 is CASSLARVQAYEQYF.

This chain links TRBV27 with TRBJ2-7; TCRdb calls TRBD2, which cannot be checked without DNA. The CDR3 loop spans 13 amino acids. Looked up from germline, CDR1 is MNHEY and CDR2 is SMNVEV (reference sequence). CDR3 in amino acids: CASSERGDYEQYF.

This chain links TRBV5-1 with TRBJ2-7; absent DNA, TCRdb's TRBD2 call cannot be checked. Germline CDR1 is SGHRS and CDR2 is YFSETQ. The CDR3 runs 15 residues. CDR3 protein: CASSFGTSGGYEQYF.

V usage is TRBV18 and J usage is TRBJ1-1. This CDR3 spans 13 amino acids. The V gene's germline CDR1 is KGHSH and CDR2 LQKENI. Here the CDR3 reads CASSPPVYTEAFF.

The V and J genes are TRBV4-2 and TRBJ2-3. CDR1 is LGHNA and CDR2 is YNFKEQ in the germline V gene. This CDR3 spans 16 amino acids. The CDR3 region is CASSRAGDTPTDTQYF.

V and J are TRBV5-1 and TRBJ2-3; the TCRdb D gene call, TRBD2, has no DNA to confirm it. The CDR3 length is 18 residues. Looked up from germline, CDR1 is SGHRS and CDR2 is YFSETQ. The chain's CDR3 is CASSLYPASGEDTDTQYF.

J is TRBJ2-5 and V is TRBV15; TCRdb picks TRBD2, but there is no DNA to check that call. Germline CDR1 LNHNV, CDR2 YYDKDF (reference sequence). The CDR3 totals 17 residues. CDR3: CATHHIDTSGEKETQYF. Combining the CDR3 with reference TRBV15 and TRBJ2-5 gives the whole variable domain DAMVIQNPRYQVTQFGKPVTLSCSQTLNHNVMYWYQQKSSQAPKLLFHYYDKDFNNEADTPDNFQSRRPNTSFCFLDIRSPGLGDTAMYLCATHHIDTSGEKETQYFGPGTRLLVL.

The chain uses TRBV14 and TRBJ2-3; absent DNA, TCRdb's TRBD1 call cannot be checked. CDR3 size: 14 residues. CDR1 is SGHDN and CDR2 is FVKESK in the germline V gene. CDR3 protein: CASSQPGDLDTQYF.

This rearrangement joins TRBV7-9 to TRBJ2-7; TCRdb returns TRBD1, unconfirmable since there is no DNA. The germline CDR1 and CDR2 sequences are SEHNR and FQNEAQ (reference sequence). This CDR3 contains 16 residues. The CDR3 loop reads CASSLAREDSLYEQYF.

The chain links TRBV13 to TRBJ2-5. CDR1 PRHDT and CDR2 FYEKMQ come from the germline V gene (reference sequence). The CDR3 extends over 13 amino acids. The CDR3 protein is CASSSLMRETQYF.

The rearrangement uses TRBV6-1 and TRBJ2-7. This CDR3 spans 12 amino acids. The germline V gene encodes CDR1 MNHNS and CDR2 SASEGT. The CDR3: CAISVGNYEQYF.

This chain uses TRBV12-5 with TRBJ1-1; TCRdb's D call of TRBD1 is untestable without DNA. The CDR3 totals 14 residues. CDR1 is LGHNT and CDR2 is FRNRAP in the germline V gene. CDR3: CASGLNRGGTEAFF.

CDR3 region: CASSQPSYEQYF. The rearrangement uses TRBV3-1 and TRBJ2-7. Germline CDR1 is LGHDT and CDR2 is YNNKEL (reference sequence). There are 12 residues in the CDR3.

The rearrangement links TRBV12-3 or TRBV12-4 to TRBJ1-5. The CDR3 totals 15 residues. The CDR3 spells CASSLAPGSNQPQHF.

The CDR3: CSVEDGAKNTGELFF. This chain links TRBV29-1 with TRBJ2-2; the D call from TCRdb, TRBD1, cannot be confirmed without DNA. In germline, CDR1 is SQVTM, CDR2 ANQGSEA. The CDR3 loop spans 15 amino acids.

The CDR3 reads CASSFYRGDEQYF. The genes are TRBV28 and TRBJ2-7; TCRdb designates TRBD1, a call that cannot be tested without DNA. The CDR3 runs to 13 residues. Germline CDR1 and CDR2: MDHEN and SYDVKM.

The rearrangement links TRBV5-6 to TRBJ2-5; TCRdb returns TRBD2, unconfirmable since there is no DNA. The CDR3 covers 15 residues. The germline V gene has CDR1 SGHDT and CDR2 YYEEEE. The CDR3 loop is CASSPLGRGGETQYF.

The V call is TRBV10-3, the J call TRBJ2-5. CDR3 length equals 12 residues. The germline CDR1 and CDR2 sequences are ENHRY and SYGVKD. This CDR3 is CAIMGSQETQYF.

The rearrangement links TRBV7-2 to TRBJ2-5. Germline lookup yields CDR1 SGHTA and CDR2 FQGNSA. The CDR3 is 11 amino acids. CDR3 in amino acids: CASSWERTQYF.

The chain is built from TRBV28 and TRBJ2-7; TCRdb picks TRBD1, but there is no DNA to check that call. The germline V gene has CDR1 MDHEN and CDR2 SYDVKM. CDR3 length: 16 amino acids. CDR3 sequence reads: CASKTLRDSLSYEQYF.

The chain joins TRBV9 to TRBJ2-1. The germline gives CDR1 SGDLS, CDR2 YYNGEE. The CDR3 consists of 11 residues. The CDR3 here is CASSEYNEQFF. The full variable domain, in which reference TRBV9 and TRBJ2-1 provide the parts outside the CDR3, is DSGVTQTPKHLITATGQRVTLRCSPRSGDLSVYWYQQSLDQGLQFLIQYYNGEERAKGNILERFSAQQFPDLHSELNLSSLELGDSALYFCASSEYNEQFFGPGTRLTVL.

The chain links TRBV20-1 to TRBJ2-7; without DNA, the TCRdb call of TRBD1 cannot be checked. The CDR3 runs 13 residues. CDR1 is DFQATT, CDR2 SNEGSKA, per germline (reference sequence). The CDR3: CSARQGLSYEQYF.